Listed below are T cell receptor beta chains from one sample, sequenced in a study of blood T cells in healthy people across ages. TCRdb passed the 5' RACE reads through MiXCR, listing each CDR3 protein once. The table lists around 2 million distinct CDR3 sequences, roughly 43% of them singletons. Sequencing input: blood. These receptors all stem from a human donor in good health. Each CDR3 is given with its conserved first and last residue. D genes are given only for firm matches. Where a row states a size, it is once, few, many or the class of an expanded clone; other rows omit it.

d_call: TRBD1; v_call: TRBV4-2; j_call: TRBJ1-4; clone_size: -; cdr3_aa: CASSQVRGTGGVRTNEKPFF; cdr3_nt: TGTGCCAGCAGCCAAGTCCGGGGGACAGGGGGCGTACGGACTAATGAAAAACCGTTTTTT
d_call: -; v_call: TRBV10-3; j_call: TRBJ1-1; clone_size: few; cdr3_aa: CAISTVNTEAFF; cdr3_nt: TGTGCCATCAGCACAGTGAACACTGAAGCTTTCTTT
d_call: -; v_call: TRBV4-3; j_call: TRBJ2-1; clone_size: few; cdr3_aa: CASSHLGNEQFF; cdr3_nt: TGCGCCAGCAGCCACCTGGGGAATGAGCAGTTCTTC
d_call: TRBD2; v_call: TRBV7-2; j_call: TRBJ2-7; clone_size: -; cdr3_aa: CASSQSGGPLGQYF; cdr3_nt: TGTGCCAGCAGCCAGAGCGGGGGGCCGTTGGGGCAGTACTTC
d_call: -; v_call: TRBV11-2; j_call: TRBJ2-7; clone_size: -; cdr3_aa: CASSSGGTATYEQYF; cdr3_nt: TGTGCCAGCAGCTCCGGGGGAACTGCCACCTACGAGCAGTACTTC
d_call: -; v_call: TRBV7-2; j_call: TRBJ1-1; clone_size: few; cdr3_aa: CASSLEVSREAFF; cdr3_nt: TGTGCCAGCAGCTTAGAGGTCAGTAGGGAAGCTTTCTTT
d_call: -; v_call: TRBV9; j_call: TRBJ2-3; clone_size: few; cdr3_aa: CASSVARGSDTQYF; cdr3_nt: TGTGCCAGCAGCGTAGCTCGGGGGTCAGATACGCAGTATTTT
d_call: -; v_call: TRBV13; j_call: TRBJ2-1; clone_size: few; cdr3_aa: CASSPRTFANEQFF; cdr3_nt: TGTGCCAGCAGCCCCCGGACATTCGCTAATGAGCAGTTCTTC
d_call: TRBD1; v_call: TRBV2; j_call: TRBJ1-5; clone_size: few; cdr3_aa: CATKQGAGLDQPQHF; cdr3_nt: TGTGCCACCAAACAGGGGGCAGGTTTGGATCAGCCCCAGCATTTT
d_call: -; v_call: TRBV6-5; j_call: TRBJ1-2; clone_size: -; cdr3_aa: CASTPKMAWAYGYTF; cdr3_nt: TGTGCCAGCACTCCAAAGATGGCGTGGGCGTATGGCTACACCTTC
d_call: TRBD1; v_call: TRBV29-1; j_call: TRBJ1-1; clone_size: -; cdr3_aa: CSASRGLSDTEAFF; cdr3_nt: TGCAGCGCCAGCAGGGGGCTATCGGACACTGAAGCTTTCTTT